The 30 T cell receptor beta chains below were found in one sample sequenced in a study of vaccination and CD4 T cells after COVID-19. Once obtained from cultured CD4+ T cells, the DNA was sequenced using the Oncomine TCR Beta short-read assay. TCRdb re-derived calls from the PCR reads in MiXCR, one entry per CDR3 protein. The sample yields 16,000 or so distinct CDR3 sequences, approximately 55% seen once. These receptors have no known antigen. The treatment was: approximately 10-day PBMC culture with coronavirus spike peptide pools or control peptides (ViraFEST assay). Sequenced input: CD4+ T cells from blood, cultured in vitro. These TCRs come from a human donor who had recovered from COVID-19.

There are a few counts of this clonotype. The chain links TRBV12-5 to TRBJ1-1; tentatively, D is TRBD1 (5 bases). CDR3 size: 13 residues. V lost 0 bases to trimming and J lost 8 bases, with 10 bases between them. The germline gives CDR1 LGHNT, CDR2 FRNRAP. CDR3 amino acids: CASGLVRGLEAFF. CDR3 nucleotides: TGTGCTAGTGGTTTGGTAAGGGGCCTGGAAGCTTTCTTT.

V and J are TRBV6-1 and TRBJ2-7, with D perhaps TRBD2 (6 bases). V lost 8 bases to trimming and J lost 2 bases, with 13 bases between them. Germline-derived CDR1 and CDR2 are MNHNS and SASEGT. The CDR3 is made up of 13 amino acids. Here the CDR3 DNA reads TGTGCCAGCTCATTAGCGGTGCCCTACGAGCAGTACTTC. Protein product: CASSLAVPYEQYF.

This clonotype was detected only a few times. CDR3 DNA sequence: TGCGCCAGCAGTCAATCGAGTTGGTTCCCTCGTCCGGGACTCTACACAGATACGCAGTATTTT. Amino acid sequence: CASSQSSWFPRPGLYTDTQYF. This sequence joins TRBV23-1 and TRBJ2-3, with D perhaps matching TRBD2 (6 bases). TRBV23-1 is designated an ORF whose function remains uncertain. CDR3 length: 21 residues. V was clipped by 0 bases and J by 2 bases, with 27 bases between them.

This clonotype was counted a few times. CDR3 nucleotide sequence: TGTGCCAGCAGTTCCCCGTTACAGGGATTTACGCTTGGCTACACCTTC. This codes for CASSSPLQGFTLGYTF. The chain links TRBV6-5 to TRBJ1-2, with TRBD1 as a possible D gene (6 bases). CDR1 is MNHEY, CDR2 SVGAGI, per germline. The CDR3 spans 16 residues. V lost 4 bases to trimming and J lost 7 bases, with 22 bases between them.

The V gene is TRBV7-8, the J gene TRBJ1-5; D perhaps matches TRBD1 (6 bases). Trimming pared 6 bases from V and 4 bases from J, leaving 16 bases between. Germline values: CDR1 SGHVS, CDR2 FQNEAQ. This CDR3 spans 15 amino acids. CDR3 DNA: TGTGCCAGCAGTAGGGGGGGCGCCGGGAATCAGCCCCAGCATTTT. It is translated as CASSRGGAGNQPQHF.

This chain joins TRBV24-1 and TRBJ2-5; 7 bases fit TRBD1. CDR1 is KGHDR and CDR2 is SFDVKD in the germline V gene. This CDR3 has 15 amino acids. V lost 1 base, J lost 2 bases, and 3 bases stayed unmatched. The CDR3 loop is CATSDFIQGQETQYF. For the CDR3, the DNA is TGTGCCACCAGTGATTTCATACAGGGGCAAGAGACCCAGTACTTC.

This clonotype came up a few times. This chain links TRBV20-1 with TRBJ1-1; 7 bases map to TRBD1. The V and J ends lost 6 bases and 0 bases, in that order; junction bases with no gene match: 10. The CDR3 sequence is 15 residues long. The V gene's germline CDR1 is DFQATT and CDR2 SNEGSKA (reference sequence). CDR3: CSAKSPTGMNTEAFF. The CDR3 region has the DNA TGCAGTGCCAAGTCCCCGACAGGGATGAACACTGAAGCTTTCTTT.

V usage is TRBV27 and J usage is TRBJ2-1; 8 bases line up with TRBD1. Germline V gene sequence: CDR1 MNHEY, CDR2 SMNVEV (reference sequence). J lost 8 bases, V lost 5 bases, and 14 bases had no gene match. This CDR3 comprises 16 residues. The CDR3 loop reads CASSQRTGKPGDEQFF. CDR3 DNA: TGTGCCAGCAGTCAACGGACAGGGAAACCCGGGGATGAGCAGTTCTTC.

The V and J genes are TRBV18 and TRBJ1-3; D gene uncertain. Trimming removed 0 bases from V and 8 bases from J, with 11 bases in between. The CDR3 totals 14 residues. The germline CDR1 and CDR2 sequences are KGHSH and LQKENI. CDR3 loop: CASSPPSGSDTIYF. The DNA of the CDR3 is TGTGCCAGCTCACCACCTAGCGGGTCGGACACCATATATTTT.

The count of this clonotype is one. The CDR3 DNA sequence: TGTGCCAGCAGCTTTAGAAGTGTCTCTGGGGCCAACGTCCTGACTTTC. Translation gives CASSFRSVSGANVLTF. The chain links TRBV5-8 to TRBJ2-6; D unresolved. The CDR3 length is 16 residues. Germline V lookup: CDR1 SGHTS, CDR2 YDEGEE. The V and J ends lost 2 bases and 0 bases respectively, with 9 bases between them.

The rearrangement uses TRBV20-1 and TRBJ2-3, with TRBD2 matching 11 bases. J gave up 2 bases and V 3 bases, and 13 bases lay outside the gene matches. The length of the CDR3 is 18 residues. Germline CDR1 is DFQATT and CDR2 is SNEGSKA (reference sequence). The CDR3: CSASQLAGAHRPTDTQYF. CDR3 nucleotide sequence: TGCAGTGCTAGCCAACTAGCGGGAGCCCACCGCCCCACAGATACGCAGTATTTT.

The chain has TRBV5-1 and TRBJ1-2; the D is unclear. Between the trimmed V and J ends, which lost 3 bases and 6 bases, there was a span of 15 bases. Germline V gives CDR1 SGHRS, CDR2 YFSETQ. The length of the CDR3 is 14 residues. The CDR3 region has the DNA TGCGCCAGCAGCTCTGCCGGGAACCTTAATGGCTACACCTTC. Residues: CASSSAGNLNGYTF.

This chain uses TRBV27 with TRBJ2-4; possible D gene TRBD1, 5 bases. The CDR3 sequence is 13 residues long. Trimming left V 6 bases short and J 5 bases short, with 11 bases between. Germline CDR1 reads MNHEY; CDR2 reads SMNVEV (reference sequence). CDR3 sequence (DNA): TGTGCCAGCAGGGGGCAGACAGAAAACATTCAGTACTTC. Encoded protein: CASRGQTENIQYF.

The chain couples TRBV12-3 or TRBV12-4 to TRBJ2-3, with D perhaps matching TRBD1 (6 bases). V lost 4 bases, J lost 4 bases, and 24 bases lay in between. The CDR3 totals 18 residues. CDR3 nucleotides: TGTGCCAGCAGTTCTCAGGGGTTGGGGCTAGGAGGCGCAGATACGCAGTATTTT. It translates to CASSSQGLGLGGADTQYF.

The rearrangement links TRBV5-1 to TRBJ1-5, with TRBD1 matching over 7 bases. The CDR3 covers 15 residues. Germline V gene sequence: CDR1 SGHRS, CDR2 YFSETQ. Losses at the gene ends were 0 bases for V and 4 bases for J; bases not matched to a gene: 4. The CDR3 sequence is CASSLGQGLNQPQHF. CDR3 nucleotides: TGCGCCAGCAGCTTGGGACAGGGCCTAAATCAGCCCCAGCATTTT.

V usage is TRBV6-1 and J usage is TRBJ1-2; TRBD1 might be the D (6 bases). Germline CDR1 is MNHNS and CDR2 is SASEGT. This CDR3 has 18 amino acids. The ends were cut back, 0 bases at V and 6 bases at J, with 23 bases in the middle. CDR3 loop: CASSEASLEWGRWDGYTF. CDR3 DNA sequence: TGTGCCAGCAGTGAAGCTTCACTCGAATGGGGGCGGTGGGATGGCTACACCTTC.

There are a few counts of this clonotype. This rearrangement joins TRBV6-1 to TRBJ2-5; D is unclear. The CDR3 totals 11 residues. The germline gives CDR1 MNHNS, CDR2 SASEGT. V was clipped by 4 bases and J by 6 bases, with 6 bases between them. CDR3 protein: CASSVFKTQYF. The CDR3 DNA reads as TGTGCCAGCAGTGTCTTCAAGACCCAGTACTTC.

The rearrangement links TRBV28 to TRBJ1-2; no definite D call. The germline gives CDR1 MDHEN, CDR2 SYDVKM. The CDR3 length is 12 residues. Trimming stripped 5 bases from V and 5 bases from J, with 9 bases between. CDR3 amino acids: CASSGMGYGYTF. The CDR3, as DNA: TGTGCCAGCAGTGGTATGGGATATGGCTACACCTTC.

The chain's CDR3 is CASSFWGYEQYF. CDR3 DNA: TGTGCCAGCAGCTTCTGGGGCTACGAGCAGTACTTC. The V call is TRBV7-2, the J call TRBJ2-7; D is undetermined. Trimming removed 3 bases from V and 3 bases from J, with 6 bases in between. This CDR3 is built from 12 residues. The germline V gene encodes CDR1 SGHTA and CDR2 FQGNSA. The whole variable domain, filled in from reference TRBV7-2 and TRBJ2-7, reads GAGVSQSPSNKVTEKGKDVELRCDPISGHTALYWYRQSLGQGLEFLIYFQGNSAPDKSGLPSDRFSAERTGGSVSTLTIQRTQQEDSAVYLCASSFWGYEQYFGPGTRLTVT.

Only a few counts were recorded for this clonotype. The J gene is TRBJ1-3, the V gene TRBV19; TRBD1 is a possible D gene (6 bases). CDR3 length: 16 amino acids. Germline V CDR1 and CDR2: LNHDA, SQIVND (reference sequence). Trimming removed 3 bases from V and 0 bases from J, with 12 bases in between. The CDR3 here is CASSIGTHYSGNTIYF. CDR3 sequence (DNA): TGTGCCAGTAGTATTGGGACACATTACTCTGGAAACACCATATATTTT.

In this sample, this clonotype turned up a few times. The CDR3 bases are TGTGCCACCAGTGATCCCGGTTCCGCTAACTATGGCTACACCTTC. It yields the protein CATSDPGSANYGYTF. This chain joins TRBV24-1 and TRBJ1-2, with D hard to call. This CDR3 has 15 amino acids. CDR1 is KGHDR and CDR2 is SFDVKD in the germline V gene. V lost 3 bases and J lost 0, with 10 bases in between.

V and J are TRBV2 and TRBJ1-5; 9 bases align to TRBD1. V lost 0 bases, J lost 7 bases, and 7 bases stayed unmatched. In germline, CDR1 is SNHLY, CDR2 FYNNEI. There are 16 residues in the CDR3. In nucleotides, the CDR3 is TGTGCCAGCAGTGAAGCGGAGTACAGGGGGCTGCAGCCCCAGCATTTT. It codes for CASSEAEYRGLQPQHF.

This clonotype has just a few counts. The chain recombines TRBV19 with TRBJ1-2, with TRBD1 matching 8 bases. Germline lookup yields CDR1 LNHDA and CDR2 SQIVND (reference sequence). The CDR3 has 17 amino acids. V lost 3 bases, J lost 6 bases, and 15 bases stayed unmatched. CDR3 sequence: CASSIGGTGGTKHGYTF. DNA for the CDR3: TGTGCCAGTAGTATTGGCGGGACAGGTGGTACGAAGCATGGCTACACCTTC.

J is TRBJ2-5 and V is TRBV7-2; 8 bases agree with TRBD1. CDR1 and CDR2 from the germline V gene are SGHTA and FQGNSA. Trimming took 2 bases from V and 3 from J; bases not matched to a gene: 11. The CDR3 length is 17 residues. DNA for the CDR3: TGTGCCAGCAGCTTAAATATGGCAGGGGGCGGGGAAGAGACCCAGTACTTC. This gives the protein CASSLNMAGGGEETQYF.

This clonotype turned up a few times. The chain joins TRBV6-1 to TRBJ2-1; 8 nucleotides agree with TRBD2. The junction had 8 bases not matched to a gene; V was cut back by 5 bases and J by 8 bases. Germline V gene sequence: CDR1 MNHNS, CDR2 SASEGT. This CDR3 has 14 residues. The CDR3 DNA follows: TGTGCCAGCAGTCACCGGGGGGGAATCGATGAGCAGTTCTTC. This sequence encodes CASSHRGGIDEQFF.

The table lists this clonotype with a few counts. The chain couples TRBV20-1 to TRBJ1-1, with D uncertain. Germline loops: CDR1 DFQATT, CDR2 SNEGSKA (reference sequence). Trimming removed 1 base from V and 1 base from J, with 10 bases in between. CDR3 length: 14 residues. In nucleotides, the CDR3 is TGCAGTGCTAGAGTGGGGAGGAAGAACACTGAAGCTTTCTTT. Residues: CSARVGRKNTEAFF.

The table lists this clonotype with a few counts. The chain combines TRBV2 with TRBJ1-5; 8 bases match TRBD1. Germline CDR1 and CDR2: SNHLY and FYNNEI. The V gene end was trimmed by 4 bases and the J gene end by 4 bases; junction bases not matched to a gene: 6. CDR3 size: 15 residues. The DNA for the CDR3 is TGTGCCAGCAGTGTTAGAACAGGGGGGAATCAGCCCCAGCATTTT. Encoded protein: CASSVRTGGNQPQHF.

V gene TRBV6-4 combines with J gene TRBJ1-2, with TRBD1 matching 8 bases. Looked up from germline, CDR1 is MRHNA and CDR2 is SNTAGT. V lost 2 bases, J lost 5 bases, and 7 bases stayed unmatched. This CDR3 contains 15 residues. CDR3 bases: TGTGCCAGCAGTGACGGCGAGACAGGGGCATATGGCTACACCTTC. It specifies CASSDGETGAYGYTF.

J is TRBJ1-5 and V is TRBV5-1, with D perhaps TRBD1 (5 bases). Per the germline V gene, CDR1 is SGHRS and CDR2 is YFSETQ. With 3 bases removed from V and 5 bases from J, the gap between germline ends came to 12 bases. This CDR3 has 14 residues. The CDR3 DNA reads TGCGCCAGCAGCTGGGGAGGGGTAGATCAGCCCCAGCATTTT. Its protein is CASSWGGVDQPQHF.

This clonotype was counted a single time. The chain carries TRBV19 and TRBJ1-5; D ambiguous. V was clipped by 3 bases and J by 3 bases, with 12 bases between them. CDR1 is LNHDA, CDR2 SQIVND, per germline (reference sequence). The CDR3 runs 15 residues. The CDR3 spells CASSIGNSPNQPQHF. In nucleotides, the CDR3 is TGTGCCAGTAGTATCGGGAACAGCCCCAATCAGCCCCAGCATTTT.